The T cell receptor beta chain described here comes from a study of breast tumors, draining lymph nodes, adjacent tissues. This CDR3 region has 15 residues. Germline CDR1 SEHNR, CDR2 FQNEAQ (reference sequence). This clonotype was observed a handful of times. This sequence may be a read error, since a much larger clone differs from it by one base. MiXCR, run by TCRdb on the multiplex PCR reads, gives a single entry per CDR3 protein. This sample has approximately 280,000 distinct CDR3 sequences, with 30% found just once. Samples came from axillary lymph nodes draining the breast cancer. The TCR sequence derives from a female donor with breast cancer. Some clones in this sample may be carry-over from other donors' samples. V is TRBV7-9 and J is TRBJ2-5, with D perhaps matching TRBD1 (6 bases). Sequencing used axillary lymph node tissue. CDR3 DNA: TGTGCCAGCAGCAAAACTACAGGGAGCCAAGAGACCCAGCACTTC. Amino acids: CASSKTTGSQETQHF.